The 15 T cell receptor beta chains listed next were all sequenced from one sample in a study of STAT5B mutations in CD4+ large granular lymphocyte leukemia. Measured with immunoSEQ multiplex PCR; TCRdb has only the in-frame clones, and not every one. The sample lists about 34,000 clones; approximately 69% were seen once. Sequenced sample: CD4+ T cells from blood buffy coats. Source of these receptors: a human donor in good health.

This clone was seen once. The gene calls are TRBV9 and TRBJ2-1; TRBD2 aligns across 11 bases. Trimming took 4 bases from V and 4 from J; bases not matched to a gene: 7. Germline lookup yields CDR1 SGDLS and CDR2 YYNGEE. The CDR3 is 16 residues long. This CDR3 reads CASSSRLAGLYNEQFF. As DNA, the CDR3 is TGTGCCAGCAGCTCTCGACTAGCGGGACTTTACAATGAGCAGTTCTTC. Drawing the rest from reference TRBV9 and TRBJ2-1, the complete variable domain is DSGVTQTPKHLITATGQRVTLRCSPRSGDLSVYWYQQSLDQGLQFLIQYYNGEERAKGNILERFSAQQFPDLHSELNLSSLELGDSALYFCASSSRLAGLYNEQFFGPGTRLTVL.

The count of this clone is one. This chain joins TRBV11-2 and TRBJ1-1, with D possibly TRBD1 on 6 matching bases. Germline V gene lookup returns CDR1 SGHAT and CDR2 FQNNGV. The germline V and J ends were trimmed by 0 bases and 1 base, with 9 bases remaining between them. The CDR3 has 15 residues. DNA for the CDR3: TGTGCCAGCAGCTTAGAGGGAGGGGGGAACACTGAAGCTTTCTTT. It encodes CASSLEGGGNTEAFF.

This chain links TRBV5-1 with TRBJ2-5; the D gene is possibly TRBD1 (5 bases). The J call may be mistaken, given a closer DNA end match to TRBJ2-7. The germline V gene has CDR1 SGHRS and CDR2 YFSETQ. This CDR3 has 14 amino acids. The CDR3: CASSFSSGTYEQYF. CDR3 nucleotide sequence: TGCGCCAGCAGCTTTTCCTCAGGGACCTACGAGCAGTACTTC.

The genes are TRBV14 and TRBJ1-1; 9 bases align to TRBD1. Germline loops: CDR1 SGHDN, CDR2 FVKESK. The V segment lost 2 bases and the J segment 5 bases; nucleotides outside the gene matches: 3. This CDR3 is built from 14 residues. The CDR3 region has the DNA TGTGCCAGCAGCCAAAGACAGGGGGGGACTGAAGCTTTCTTT. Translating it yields CASSQRQGGTEAFF.

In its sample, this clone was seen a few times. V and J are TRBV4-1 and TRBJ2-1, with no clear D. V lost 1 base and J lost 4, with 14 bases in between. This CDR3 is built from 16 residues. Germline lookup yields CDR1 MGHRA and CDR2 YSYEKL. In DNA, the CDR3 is TGCGCCAGCAGCCAAGGTCCCGCGGCCGCTTACAATGAGCAGTTCTTC. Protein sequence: CASSQGPAAAYNEQFF.

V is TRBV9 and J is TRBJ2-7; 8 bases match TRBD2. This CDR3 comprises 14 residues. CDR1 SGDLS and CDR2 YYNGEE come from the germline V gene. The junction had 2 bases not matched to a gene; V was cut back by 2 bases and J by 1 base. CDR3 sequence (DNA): TGTGCCAGCAGCGTGACTAGCGAGTCCTACGAGCAGTACTTC. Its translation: CASSVTSESYEQYF.

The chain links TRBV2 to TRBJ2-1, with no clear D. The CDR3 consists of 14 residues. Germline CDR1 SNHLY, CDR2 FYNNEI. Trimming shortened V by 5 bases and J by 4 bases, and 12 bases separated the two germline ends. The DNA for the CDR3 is TGTGCCAGCAGTTGGTCGCGATTATACAATGAGCAGTTCTTC. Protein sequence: CASSWSRLYNEQFF.

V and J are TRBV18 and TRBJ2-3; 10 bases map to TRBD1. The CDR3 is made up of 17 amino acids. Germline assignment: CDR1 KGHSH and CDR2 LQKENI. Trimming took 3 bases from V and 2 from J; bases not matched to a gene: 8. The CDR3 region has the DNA TGTGCCAGCTCACCGCTTCAGACAGGGGGCACCACAGATACGCAGTATTTT. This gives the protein CASSPLQTGGTTDTQYF.

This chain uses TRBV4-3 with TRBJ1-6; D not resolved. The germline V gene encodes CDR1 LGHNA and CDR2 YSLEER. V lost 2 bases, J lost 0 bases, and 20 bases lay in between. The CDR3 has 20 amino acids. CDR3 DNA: TGCGCCAGCAGCCAATCGGTTCCCGATAGATTTCGCTCCTATAATTCACCCCTCCACTTT. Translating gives CASSQSVPDRFRSYNSPLHF.

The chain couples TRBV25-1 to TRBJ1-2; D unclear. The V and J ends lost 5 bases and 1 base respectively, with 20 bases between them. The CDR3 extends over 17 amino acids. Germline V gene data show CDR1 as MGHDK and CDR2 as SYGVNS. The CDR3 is CASSPSTSSVYNYGYTF. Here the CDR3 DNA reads TGTGCCAGCAGTCCTTCTACCTCCTCGGTTTATAACTATGGCTACACCTTC.

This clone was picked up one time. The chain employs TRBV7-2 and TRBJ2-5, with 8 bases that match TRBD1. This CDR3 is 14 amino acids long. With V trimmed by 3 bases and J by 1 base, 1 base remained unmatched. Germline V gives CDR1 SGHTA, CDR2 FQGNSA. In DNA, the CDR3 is TGTGCCAGCAGCTTCGGACAGGGCCAAGAGACCCAGTACTTC. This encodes CASSFGQGQETQYF.

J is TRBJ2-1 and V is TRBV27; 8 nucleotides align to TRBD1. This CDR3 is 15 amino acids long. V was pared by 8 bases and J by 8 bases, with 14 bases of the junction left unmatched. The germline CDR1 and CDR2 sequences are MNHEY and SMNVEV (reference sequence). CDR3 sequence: CASQTADRVRDEQFF. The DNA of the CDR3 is TGTGCCAGCCAAACCGCGGACAGGGTTAGAGATGAGCAGTTCTTC.

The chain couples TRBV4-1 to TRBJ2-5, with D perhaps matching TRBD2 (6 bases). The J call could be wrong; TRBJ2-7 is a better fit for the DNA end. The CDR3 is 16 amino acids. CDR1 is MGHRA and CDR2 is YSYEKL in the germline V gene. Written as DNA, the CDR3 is TGCGCCAGCAGCCAACGCTCTAGCGATAGCTCCTACGAGCAGTACTTC. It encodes CASSQRSSDSSYEQYF.

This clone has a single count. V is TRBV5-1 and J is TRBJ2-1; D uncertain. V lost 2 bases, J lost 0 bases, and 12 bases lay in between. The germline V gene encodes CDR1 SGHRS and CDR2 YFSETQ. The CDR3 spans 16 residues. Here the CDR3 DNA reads TGCGCCAGCAGCTTAAAGGGCGACAACTCCTACAATGAGCAGTTCTTC. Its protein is CASSLKGDNSYNEQFF.

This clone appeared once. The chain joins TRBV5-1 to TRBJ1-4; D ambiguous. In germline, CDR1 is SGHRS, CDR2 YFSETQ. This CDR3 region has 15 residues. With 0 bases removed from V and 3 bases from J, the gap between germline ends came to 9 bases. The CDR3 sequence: CASSLGGISNEKLFF. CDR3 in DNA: TGCGCCAGCAGCTTGGGCGGGATATCTAATGAAAAACTGTTTTTT.